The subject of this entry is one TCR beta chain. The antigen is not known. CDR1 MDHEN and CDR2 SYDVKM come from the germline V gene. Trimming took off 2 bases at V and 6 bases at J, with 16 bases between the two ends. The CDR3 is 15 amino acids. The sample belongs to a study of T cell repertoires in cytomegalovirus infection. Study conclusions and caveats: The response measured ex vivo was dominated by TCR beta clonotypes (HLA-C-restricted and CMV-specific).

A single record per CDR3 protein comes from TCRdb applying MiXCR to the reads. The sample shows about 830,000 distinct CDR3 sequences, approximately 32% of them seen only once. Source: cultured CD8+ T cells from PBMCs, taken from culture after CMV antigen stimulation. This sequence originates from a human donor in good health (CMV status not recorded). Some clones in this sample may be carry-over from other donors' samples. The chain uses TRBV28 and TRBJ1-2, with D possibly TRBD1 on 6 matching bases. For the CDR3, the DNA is TGTGCCAGCAGTTTAGTACAGGGAGGGGCGGATGGCTACACCTTC. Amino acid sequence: CASSLVQGGADGYTF.